This TCR beta chain was documented in a study of response to subunit inactivated influenza vaccine. TCRdb analysed the RT-PCR reads with MiXCR anew, one entry per CDR3 protein. The sample contains around 480,000 distinct CDR3 sequences, 16% of which appear only once. This clonotype was found many times. V was clipped by 4 bases and J by 4 bases, with 11 bases between them. Germline lookup yields CDR1 SGHRS and CDR2 YFSETQ. This CDR3 region has 14 residues. The source was CD4+ T cells sorted from PBMCs, collected less than 30 months after vaccination. The TCR comes from a man aged 50 to 69 who received an inactivated influenza vaccine. V usage is TRBV5-1 and J usage is TRBJ1-4, with TRBD1 as a possible D gene (6 bases). CDR3 coding DNA: TGCGCCAGCAGCGCGGACAGTAATAATGAAAAACTGTTTTTT. Protein sequence: CASSADSNNEKLFF.